This is a list of T cell receptor beta chains from one sample in a study of CD8 T cells in Susac syndrome. Via MiXCR, TCRdb re-called the immunoSEQ multiplex PCR reads, giving one row per CDR3 protein. Of hundreds of thousands of distinct CDR3 sequences listed, approximately 81% are singletons. Sequences were obtained from CD8+ T cells from PBMCs. These receptors originate from a human donor with multiple sclerosis. CDR3s leave out the opening cysteine and the closing phenylalanine or tryptophan. The order of the fields is V gene, clone size, J gene, CDR3 protein. Some rows mark clone size as missing; the rest say once, few, many or name a class of expanded clone.

>TRBV11-2|NA|TRBJ2-7
ASSRWEGFGEQY
>TRBV20-1|NA|TRBJ2-3
SARDESGGRAGLGDTQY
>TRBV11-2|NA|TRBJ2-1
ASSLGGQGWFNEQF
>TRBV7-8|NA|TRBJ2-7
ASSAGLAEPYEQY
>TRBV4-1|NA|TRBJ2-5
ASSQARQRVTQY
>TRBV9|NA|TRBJ2-1
ASSAAGGPHNEQF
>TRBV29-1|NA|TRBJ1-5
SVYVREGQNQPQH
>TRBV4-1|NA|TRBJ2-7
ASSQSQATGYEQY
>TRBV27|NA|TRBJ1-1
ASSLRVPGQGPNTEAF
>TRBV25-1|NA|TRBJ2-1
ASSELGGGEQF
>TRBV7-9|NA|TRBJ1-6
ASTCRGTDNSPLH
>TRBV28|NA|TRBJ1-6
ASSPPNGSPLH
>TRBV11-1|NA|TRBJ2-7
ASTTEGGSYEQY
>TRBV27|NA|TRBJ1-2
ASSFSGQRTGTNYGYT
>TRBV12-3/TRBV12-4|NA|TRBJ2-5
ASSLNRGESQETQY
>TRBV23-1|NA|TRBJ1-5
ASIRGCNQPQH
>TRBV5-6|NA|TRBJ2-7
ASSYGTATYEQY
>TRBV2|NA|TRBJ2-7
ASTPGQGSHEQY
>TRBV27|NA|TRBJ2-1
ASSLPGQGYNEQF
>TRBV27|NA|TRBJ1-2
ASSLDRVNDGYT
>TRBV15|NA|TRBJ1-1
ATSSPGLNTEAF
>TRBV29-1|NA|TRBJ2-7
SVRDRSSYEQY
>TRBV30|once|TRBJ1-1
AWSVDGGMNTEAF
>TRBV20-1|NA|TRBJ2-7
SARGAGSGYEQY
>TRBV10-3|once|TRBJ2-1
AISDSFGTSGYNEQF
>TRBV2|NA|TRBJ1-2
ASGGTNYGYT
>TRBV11-1|few|TRBJ2-4
ASSPTEWHIQY
>TRBV30|NA|TRBJ2-1
AWSDTSPPYNEQF
>TRBV27|NA|TRBJ2-1
ASSFGTGTSGRANNEQF
>TRBV6-5|NA|TRBJ2-6
ASSYEASGANVLT
>TRBV29-1|NA|TRBJ2-7
SVERLGQGNQQY
>TRBV27|NA|TRBJ1-6
ASSLGGSNSPLH
>TRBV9|NA|TRBJ2-1
ASSVNKDSSLYNEQF
>TRBV12-3/TRBV12-4|NA|TRBJ1-6
ASSSNSPLH
>TRBV27|NA|TRBJ2-3
ASSSSGRRTDTQY
>TRBV20-1|NA|TRBJ2-2
SAHAGRTGDTGELF
>TRBV6-4|few|TRBJ2-7
ASSDTKLVSLGDEQY
>TRBV3-1|NA|TRBJ1-5
ASSQGKGYSNQPQH
>TRBV24-1|NA|TRBJ1-2
ATSDTLNSTTGEKGYT
>TRBV13|NA|TRBJ1-1
ASSDPGWTEAF
>TRBV6-1|NA|TRBJ2-1
ASSPQGAYNEQF
>TRBV15|NA|TRBJ2-3
ATSNGRSGASTDTQY
>TRBV28|NA|TRBJ2-7
ASSLLRRVTGEQY
>TRBV11-2|NA|TRBJ2-7
ASRGAGTSYEQY
>TRBV29-1|once|TRBJ2-5
SVEGVDLLGTQY
>TRBV28|NA|TRBJ1-5
ASSFRESNQPQH
>TRBV7-9|NA|TRBJ2-3
ASSSLDRARDTQY
>TRBV7-9|NA|TRBJ2-5
ASSLRRQGRETQY
>TRBV7-6|few|TRBJ2-7
ASSLVGGKSSYEQY
>TRBV20-1|NA|TRBJ1-2
SAPLTEEIYGYT
>TRBV5-1|NA|TRBJ2-7
ASSLFRTGMDEQY
>TRBV9|NA|TRBJ2-1
ASTASWSSYNEQF
>TRBV4-3|few|TRBJ2-7
ASSLDRTSYEQY
>TRBV28|NA|TRBJ1-4
ASSSGSAANRGGEKLF